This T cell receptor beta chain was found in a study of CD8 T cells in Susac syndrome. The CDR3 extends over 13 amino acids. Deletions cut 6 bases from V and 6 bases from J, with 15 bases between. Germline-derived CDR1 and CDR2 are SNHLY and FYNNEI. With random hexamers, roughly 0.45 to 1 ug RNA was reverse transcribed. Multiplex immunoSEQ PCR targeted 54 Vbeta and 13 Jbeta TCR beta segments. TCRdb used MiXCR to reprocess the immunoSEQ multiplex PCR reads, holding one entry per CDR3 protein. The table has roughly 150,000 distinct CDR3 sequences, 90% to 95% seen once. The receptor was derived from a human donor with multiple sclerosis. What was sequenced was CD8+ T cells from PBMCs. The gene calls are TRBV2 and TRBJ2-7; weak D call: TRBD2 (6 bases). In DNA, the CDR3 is TGTGCCAGCAGGCGGGATGGGGCAGGCGAGCAGTACTTC. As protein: CASRRDGAGEQYF.